The 20 T cell receptor beta chains presented below share a single source sample, sequenced in a study of blood T cell repertoires in COVID-19. Clones were read by immunoSEQ multiplex PCR, and TCRdb kept only the in-frame ones, dropping some. The sample carries fewer than 450,000 clones, about 87% recorded once. Sample: peripheral blood. The receptors were sampled from a woman in her fifties or sixties with COVID-19, enrolled during active disease.

The chain recombines TRBV7-2 with TRBJ1-4; no clear D. CDR1 SGHTA and CDR2 FQGNSA come from the germline V gene. V dropped 1 base and J dropped 0 bases, with 9 bases sitting between them. This CDR3 is built from 16 residues. The CDR3 spells CASSLERPATNEKLFF. DNA of the CDR3: TGTGCCAGCAGCTTAGAGAGGCCTGCAACTAATGAAAAACTGTTTTTT. The variable domain in full, completed from reference TRBV7-2 and TRBJ1-4, reads GAGVSQSPSNKVTEKGKDVELRCDPISGHTALYWYRQSLGQGLEFLIYFQGNSAPDKSGLPSDRFSAERTGGSVSTLTIQRTQQEDSAVYLCASSLERPATNEKLFFGSGTQLSVL.

This clone appeared many times. This chain uses TRBV28 with TRBJ1-5; D is undetermined. The CDR3 covers 14 residues. CDR1 and CDR2 (germline): MDHEN, SYDVKM. The V gene lost 1 base and the J gene lost 5 bases, with 9 bases spanning the gap. The CDR3 is CASSLSRVYQPQHF. The CDR3 DNA sequence: TGTGCCAGCAGTTTATCTCGCGTATATCAGCCCCAGCATTTT. Looking up the rest from reference TRBV28 and TRBJ1-5 gives the full variable domain: DVKVTQSSRYLVKRTGEKVFLECVQDMDHENMFWYRQDPGLGLRLIYFSYDVKMKEKGDIPEGYSVSREKKERFSLILESASTNQTSMYLCASSLSRVYQPQHFGDGTRLSIL.

V is TRBV5-1 and J is TRBJ1-2; tentative D call: TRBD1 (5 bases). The germline V and J ends were trimmed by 3 bases and 5 bases, with 14 bases remaining between them. Looked up from germline, CDR1 is SGHRS and CDR2 is YFSETQ. This CDR3 is 14 amino acids long. The CDR3 DNA sequence: TGCGCCAGCAGCTCCGGGGGAGACCAGTATGGCTACACCTTC. Translated: CASSSGGDQYGYTF.

With regard to this clone: At the DNA level, this CDR3 is encoded by other sequences in the same sample as well. V gene TRBV9 combines with J gene TRBJ2-7, with TRBD2 matching over 7 bases. The CDR3 contains 15 residues. Germline CDR1 is SGDLS and CDR2 is YYNGEE. Trimming took 0 bases from V and 2 from J; bases not matched to a gene: 5. Here the CDR3 DNA reads TGTGCCAGCAGCGTAGGTCTGGCGGGGGCCTACGAGCAGTACTTC. Protein: CASSVGLAGAYEQYF.

This clone was detected only once. The chain uses TRBV29-1 and TRBJ1-2; 11 nucleotides align to TRBD1. The germline V gene encodes CDR1 SQVTM and CDR2 ANQGSEA. The V segment lost 7 bases and the J segment 1 base; nucleotides outside the gene matches: 17. The CDR3 length is 18 residues. CDR3 in amino acids: CSAKPTPGQGEDNYGYTF. The CDR3 nucleotides are TGCAGCGCCAAACCAACCCCGGGACAGGGGGAAGATAACTATGGCTACACCTTC.

The chain joins TRBV25-1 to TRBJ2-5, with TRBD1 as a possible D gene (5 bases). V was shortened by 0 bases and J by 3 bases, with 17 bases between the two germline ends. The CDR3 loop spans 17 amino acids. In germline, CDR1 is MGHDK, CDR2 SYGVNS. The chain's CDR3 is CASSEYNRFGPKETQYF. The CDR3 DNA reads as TGTGCCAGCAGTGAATATAACAGGTTTGGGCCTAAAGAGACCCAGTACTTC.

The chain uses TRBV12-3 or TRBV12-4 and TRBJ2-7; 8 bases fit TRBD1. The CDR3 sequence is 13 residues long. V trimming: 3 bases; J trimming: 9 bases; junction bases outside the gene matches: 7. Here the CDR3 reads CASSFGQGSGQYF. The CDR3 DNA sequence: TGTGCCAGCAGTTTTGGACAGGGAAGTGGGCAGTACTTC.

This chain links TRBV5-4 with TRBJ2-3, with 9 bases lining up with TRBD1. The V gene's germline CDR1 is SGHNT and CDR2 YYREEE (reference sequence). The CDR3 is 17 amino acids. V dropped 4 bases and J dropped 6; count of bases not matched to a gene: 15. The CDR3 DNA sequence: TGTGCCAGCAGCGTTTCGCACCGGGACAGGGATTATGATACGCAGTATTTT. It specifies CASSVSHRDRDYDTQYF.

The rearrangement uses TRBV7-6 and TRBJ1-1, with D possibly matching TRBD1 (6 bases). There are 14 residues in the CDR3. Trimming removed 0 bases from V and 6 bases from J, with 11 bases in between. The germline V gene encodes CDR1 SGHVS and CDR2 FNYEAQ. The CDR3 coding sequence is TGTGCCAGCAGCTTAGCGGGGGACATCTCTGAAGCTTTCTTT. Its protein product is CASSLAGDISEAFF.

V usage is TRBV19 and J usage is TRBJ2-7; possibly TRBD1 for D (5 bases). The CDR3 has 15 amino acids. Germline CDR1 reads LNHDA; CDR2 reads SQIVND (reference sequence). V was clipped by 5 bases and J by 0 bases, with 14 bases between them. CDR3 bases: TGTGCCAGTAGTGCTACAGGTAAAAACTCCTACGAGCAGTACTTC. Its protein product is CASSATGKNSYEQYF.

The chain recombines TRBV19 with TRBJ2-1; 12 nucleotides line up with TRBD2. Trimming cost V 5 bases and J 5 bases; bases outside gene matches: 7. The CDR3 consists of 16 residues. CDR1 LNHDA and CDR2 SQIVND come from the germline V gene (reference sequence). CDR3 bases: TGTGCCAGTAGTCACAGACTAGCGGGAGTTGACAATGAGCAGTTCTTC. It codes for CASSHRLAGVDNEQFF.

The chain combines TRBV5-1 with TRBJ2-7, with D maybe TRBD2 (6 bases). Between the trimmed V and J ends, which lost 4 bases and 3 bases, there was a span of 14 bases. Germline lookup yields CDR1 SGHRS and CDR2 YFSETQ. This CDR3 is built from 14 residues. CDR3 region: CASSTPGANYEQYF. The CDR3 DNA is TGCGCCAGCAGCACCCCGGGAGCGAACTACGAGCAGTACTTC.

V usage is TRBV7-2 and J usage is TRBJ2-3; TRBD2 agrees at 9 bases. With V trimmed by 2 bases and J by 2 bases, 5 bases remained unmatched. Germline-derived CDR1 and CDR2 are SGHTA and FQGNSA. This CDR3 is built from 16 residues. The CDR3 here is CASSLIAGGVTDTQYF. The CDR3 DNA sequence: TGTGCCAGCAGCTTAATCGCGGGGGGGGTCACAGATACGCAGTATTTT.

This chain connects TRBV4-3 to TRBJ2-7, with 7 bases that match TRBD2. The germline CDR1 and CDR2 sequences are LGHNA and YSLEER. The CDR3 loop spans 15 amino acids. Germline trimming cut 4 bases from V and 0 bases from J; bases unmatched to any gene: 6. The chain's CDR3 is CASSRGGVDSYEQYF. For the CDR3, the DNA is TGCGCCAGCAGCCGGGGGGGAGTCGACTCCTACGAGCAGTACTTC.

This clone was seen only a few times. The chain carries TRBV2 and TRBJ1-6, with TRBD1 matching 10 bases. CDR1 and CDR2 from the germline V gene are SNHLY and FYNNEI. This CDR3 is 16 amino acids long. With V trimmed by 5 bases and J by 8 bases, 9 bases remained unmatched. CDR3 residues: CASSPTGGLLYSPLHF. DNA for the CDR3: TGTGCCAGCAGTCCGACAGGGGGCTTATTGTATTCACCCCTCCACTTT.

This rearrangement joins TRBV7-2 to TRBJ1-5; a possible D gene is TRBD1 (5 bases). The CDR3 has 15 residues. Germline V gene lookup returns CDR1 SGHTA and CDR2 FQGNSA. V was trimmed by 1 base and J by 3 bases, leaving 10 bases between them. This CDR3 reads CASSLVAGINQPQHF. CDR3 DNA sequence: TGTGCCAGCAGCTTAGTGGCAGGGATCAATCAGCCCCAGCATTTT.

The chain combines TRBV5-1 with TRBJ1-2; D uncertain. In germline, CDR1 is SGHRS, CDR2 YFSETQ. The CDR3 extends over 16 amino acids. V was shortened by 4 bases and J by 0 bases, with 16 bases between the two germline ends. The CDR3 nucleotides are TGCGCCAGCAGCCGGACTGATAATCCAGCTAACTATGGCTACACCTTC. The encoded protein is CASSRTDNPANYGYTF.

The chain recombines TRBV5-8 with TRBJ2-7, with 9 nucleotides matching TRBD1. V was clipped by 0 bases and J by 2 bases; unmatched bases: 6. Germline lookup yields CDR1 SGHTS and CDR2 YDEGEE. The CDR3 is 16 amino acids. CDR3 DNA: TGTGCCAGCAGCTTGGTTGGGACAGGGTTCCCCTACGAGCAGTACTTC. As protein: CASSLVGTGFPYEQYF.

The table lists this clone with a count of one. The V and J genes are TRBV2 and TRBJ1-2; TRBD1 agrees at 8 bases. V lost 0 bases, J lost 7 bases, and 4 bases stayed unmatched. The CDR3 spans 14 residues. Germline values: CDR1 SNHLY, CDR2 FYNNEI. The CDR3 reads CASSEAGRGLGYTF. The CDR3 coding sequence is TGTGCCAGCAGTGAAGCGGGCAGGGGGCTTGGCTACACCTTC.

This clone was picked up one time. Here the CDR3 reads CASRSTVTLPTDTQYF. Here the CDR3 DNA reads TGTGCCAGCAGGTCTACAGTCACCCTCCCCACAGATACGCAGTATTTT. The gene calls are TRBV5-6 and TRBJ2-3; D is unresolved. This CDR3 region has 16 residues. Per germline, CDR1 SGHDT and CDR2 YYEEEE. Trimming cost V 5 bases and J 2 bases, with 18 bases left between them.